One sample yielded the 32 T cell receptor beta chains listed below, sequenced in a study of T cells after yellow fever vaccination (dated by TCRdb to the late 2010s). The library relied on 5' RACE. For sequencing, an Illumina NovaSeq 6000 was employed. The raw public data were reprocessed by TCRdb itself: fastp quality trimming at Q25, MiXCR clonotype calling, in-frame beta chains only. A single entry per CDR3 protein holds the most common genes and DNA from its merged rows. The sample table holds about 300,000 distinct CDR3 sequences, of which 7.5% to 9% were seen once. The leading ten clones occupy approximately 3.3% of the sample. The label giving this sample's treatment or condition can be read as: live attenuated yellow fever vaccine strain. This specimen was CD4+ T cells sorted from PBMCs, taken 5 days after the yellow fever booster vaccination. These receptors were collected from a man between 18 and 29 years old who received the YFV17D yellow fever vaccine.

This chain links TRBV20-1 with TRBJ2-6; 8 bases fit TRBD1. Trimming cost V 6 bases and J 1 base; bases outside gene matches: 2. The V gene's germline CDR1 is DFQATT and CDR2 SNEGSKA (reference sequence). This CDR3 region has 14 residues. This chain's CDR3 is CSAGQGSGANVLTF. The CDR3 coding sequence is TGCAGTGCCGGACAGGGTTCTGGGGCCAACGTCCTGACTTTC.

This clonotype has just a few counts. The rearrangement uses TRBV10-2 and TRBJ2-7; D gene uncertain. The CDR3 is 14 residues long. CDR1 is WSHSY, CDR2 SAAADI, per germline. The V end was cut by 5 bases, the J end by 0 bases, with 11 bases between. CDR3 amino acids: CASSYTDGSYEQYF. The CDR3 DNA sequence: TGCGCCAGCAGTTACACGGACGGCTCCTACGAGCAGTACTTC.

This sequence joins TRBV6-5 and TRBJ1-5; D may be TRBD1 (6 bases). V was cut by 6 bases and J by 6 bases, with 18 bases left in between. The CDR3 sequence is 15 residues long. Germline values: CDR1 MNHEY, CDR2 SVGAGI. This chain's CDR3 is CASRQTGRRGQPQHF. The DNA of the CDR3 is TGTGCCAGCAGACAAACAGGGAGGAGGGGTCAGCCCCAGCATTTT.

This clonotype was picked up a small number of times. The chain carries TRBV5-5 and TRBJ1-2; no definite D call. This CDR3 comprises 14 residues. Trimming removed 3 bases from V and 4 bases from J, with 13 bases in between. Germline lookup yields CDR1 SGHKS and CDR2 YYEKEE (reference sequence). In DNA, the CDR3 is TGTGCCAGCAGCTCCTCACAGATGGGCTATGGCTACACCTTC. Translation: CASSSSQMGYGYTF.

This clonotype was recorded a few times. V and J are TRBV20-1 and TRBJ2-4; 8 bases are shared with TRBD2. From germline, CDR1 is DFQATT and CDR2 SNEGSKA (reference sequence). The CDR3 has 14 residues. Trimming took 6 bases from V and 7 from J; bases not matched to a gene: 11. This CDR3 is CSASPGGGGNIQYF. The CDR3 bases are TGCAGTGCATCCCCGGGGGGGGGAGGGAACATTCAGTACTTC.

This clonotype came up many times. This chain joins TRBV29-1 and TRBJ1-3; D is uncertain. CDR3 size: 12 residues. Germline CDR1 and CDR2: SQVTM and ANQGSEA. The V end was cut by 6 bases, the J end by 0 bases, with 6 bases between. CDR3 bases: TGCAGCGTGTGGAGCTCTGGAAACACCATATATTTT. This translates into CSVWSSGNTIYF.

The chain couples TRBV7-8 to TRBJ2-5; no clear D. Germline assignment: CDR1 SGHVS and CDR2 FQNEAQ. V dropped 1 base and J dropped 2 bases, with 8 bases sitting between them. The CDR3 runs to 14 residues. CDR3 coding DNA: TGTGCCAGCAGCTTAGACTTCCATCAAGAGACCCAGTACTTC. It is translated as CASSLDFHQETQYF.

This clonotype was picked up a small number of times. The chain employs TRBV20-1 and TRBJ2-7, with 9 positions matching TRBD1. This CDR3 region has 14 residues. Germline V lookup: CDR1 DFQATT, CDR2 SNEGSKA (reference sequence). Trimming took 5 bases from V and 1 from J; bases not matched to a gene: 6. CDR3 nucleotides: TGCAGTGCTTTGGGACAGGGAGTATCCTACGAGCAGTACGTC. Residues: CSALGQGVSYEQYV.

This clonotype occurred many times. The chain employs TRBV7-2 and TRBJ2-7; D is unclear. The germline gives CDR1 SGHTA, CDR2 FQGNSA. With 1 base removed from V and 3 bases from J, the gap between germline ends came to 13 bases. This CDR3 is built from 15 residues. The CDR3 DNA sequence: TGTGCCAGCAGCTTAGATCCGGGCTTGAACTACGAGCAGTACTTC. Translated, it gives CASSLDPGLNYEQYF.

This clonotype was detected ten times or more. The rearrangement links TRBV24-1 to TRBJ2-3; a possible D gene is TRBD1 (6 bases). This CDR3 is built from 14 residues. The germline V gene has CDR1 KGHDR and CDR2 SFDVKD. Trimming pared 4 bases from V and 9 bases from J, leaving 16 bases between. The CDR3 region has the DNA TGTGCCACCAGTGACACCCGACAGGCCGGGACGCAGTATTTT. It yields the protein CATSDTRQAGTQYF.

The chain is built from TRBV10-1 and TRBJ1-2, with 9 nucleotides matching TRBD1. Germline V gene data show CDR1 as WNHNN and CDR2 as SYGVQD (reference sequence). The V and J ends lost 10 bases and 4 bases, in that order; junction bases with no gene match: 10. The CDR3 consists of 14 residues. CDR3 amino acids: CATFIGQGSYGYTF. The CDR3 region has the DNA TGCGCCACCTTTATTGGACAGGGGAGCTATGGCTACACCTTC.

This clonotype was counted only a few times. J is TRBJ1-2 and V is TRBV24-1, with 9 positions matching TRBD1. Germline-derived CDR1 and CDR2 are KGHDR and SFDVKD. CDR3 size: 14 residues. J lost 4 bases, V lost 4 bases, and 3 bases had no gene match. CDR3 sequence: CATSETGGSYGYTF. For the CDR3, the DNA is TGTGCCACCAGTGAAACAGGGGGCAGCTATGGCTACACCTTC.

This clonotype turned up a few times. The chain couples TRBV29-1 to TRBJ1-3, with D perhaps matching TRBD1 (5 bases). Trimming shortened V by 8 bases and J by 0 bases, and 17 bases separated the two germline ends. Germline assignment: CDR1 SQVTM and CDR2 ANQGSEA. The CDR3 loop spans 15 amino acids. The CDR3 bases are TGCAGCCCGACTATGGGGGGAACCTCTGGAAACACCATATATTTT. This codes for CSPTMGGTSGNTIYF.

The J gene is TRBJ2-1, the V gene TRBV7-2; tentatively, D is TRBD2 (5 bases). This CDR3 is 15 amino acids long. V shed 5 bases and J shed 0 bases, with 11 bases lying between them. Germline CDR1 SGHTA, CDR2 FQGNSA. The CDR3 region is CASSRRGSSYNEQFF. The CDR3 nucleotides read TGTGCCAGCAGCCGCCGAGGGAGCTCCTACAATGAGCAGTTCTTC.

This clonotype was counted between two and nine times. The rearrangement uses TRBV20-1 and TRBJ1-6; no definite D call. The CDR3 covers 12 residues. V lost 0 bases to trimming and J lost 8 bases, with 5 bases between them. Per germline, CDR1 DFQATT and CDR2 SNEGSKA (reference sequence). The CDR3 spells CSARDPDSPLHF. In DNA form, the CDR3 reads TGCAGTGCTAGAGATCCGGATTCACCCCTCCACTTT.

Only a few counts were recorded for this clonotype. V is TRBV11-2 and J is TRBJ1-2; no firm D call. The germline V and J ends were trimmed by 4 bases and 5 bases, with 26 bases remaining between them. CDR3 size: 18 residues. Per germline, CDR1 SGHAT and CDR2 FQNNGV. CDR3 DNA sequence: TGTGCCAGCAGCTCTCTTGAGGGTTCCATACAGCGAAATTATGGCTACACCTTC. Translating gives CASSSLEGSIQRNYGYTF.

Here the CDR3 reads CASSSQDRFMNTEAFF. The CDR3 DNA reads TGTGCCAGCAGCTCTCAAGACAGGTTCATGAACACTGAAGCTTTCTTT. This chain connects TRBV7-2 to TRBJ1-1; possibly TRBD1 for D (6 bases). CDR1 is SGHTA and CDR2 is FQGNSA in the germline V gene. V shed 4 bases and J shed 0 bases, with 15 bases lying between them. The CDR3 loop spans 16 amino acids.

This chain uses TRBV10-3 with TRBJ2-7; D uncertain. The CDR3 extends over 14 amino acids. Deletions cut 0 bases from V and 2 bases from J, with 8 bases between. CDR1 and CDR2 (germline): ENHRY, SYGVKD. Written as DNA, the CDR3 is TGTGCCATCAGTGAGTCCCACCCCACCTACGAGCAGTACGTC. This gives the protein CAISESHPTYEQYV.

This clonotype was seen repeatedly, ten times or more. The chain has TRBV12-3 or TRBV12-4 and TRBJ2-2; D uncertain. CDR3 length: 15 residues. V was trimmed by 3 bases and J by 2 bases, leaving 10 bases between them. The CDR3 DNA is TGTGCCAGCAGTTTTCGTGGGGTCAACACCGGGGAGCTGTTTTTT. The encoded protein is CASSFRGVNTGELFF.

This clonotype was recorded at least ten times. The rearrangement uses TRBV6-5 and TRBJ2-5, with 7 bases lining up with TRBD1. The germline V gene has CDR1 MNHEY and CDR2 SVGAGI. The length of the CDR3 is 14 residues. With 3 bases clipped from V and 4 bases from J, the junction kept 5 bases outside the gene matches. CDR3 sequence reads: CASSYQQGRETQYF. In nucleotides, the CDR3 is TGTGCCAGCAGTTATCAACAGGGGAGAGAGACCCAGTACTTC.

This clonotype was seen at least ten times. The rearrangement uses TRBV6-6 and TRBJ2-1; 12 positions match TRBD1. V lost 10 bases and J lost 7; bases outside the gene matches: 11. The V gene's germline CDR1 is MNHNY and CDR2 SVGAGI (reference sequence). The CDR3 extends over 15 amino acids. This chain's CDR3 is CAISRGTGGGNEQFF. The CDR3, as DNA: TGTGCCATCTCAAGGGGGACAGGGGGCGGGAATGAGCAGTTCTTC.

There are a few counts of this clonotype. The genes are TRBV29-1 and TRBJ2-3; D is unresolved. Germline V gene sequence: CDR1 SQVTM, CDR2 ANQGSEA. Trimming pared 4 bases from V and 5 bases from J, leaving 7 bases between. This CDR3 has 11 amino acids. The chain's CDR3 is CSVGPQDTQYF. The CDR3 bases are TGCAGCGTTGGTCCCCAAGATACGCAGTATTTT.

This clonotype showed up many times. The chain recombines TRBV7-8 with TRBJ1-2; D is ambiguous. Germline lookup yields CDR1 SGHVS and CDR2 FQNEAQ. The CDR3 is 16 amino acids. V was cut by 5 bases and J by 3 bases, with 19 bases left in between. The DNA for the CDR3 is TGTGCCAGCAGCGACGAGCTAGCGCCTGGGGACTATGGCTACACCTTC. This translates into CASSDELAPGDYGYTF. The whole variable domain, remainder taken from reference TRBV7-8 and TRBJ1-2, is GAGVSQSPRYKVAKRGQDVALRCDPISGHVSLFWYQQALGQGPEFLTYFQNEAQLDKSGLPSDRFFAERPEGSVSTLKIQRTQQEDSAVYLCASSDELAPGDYGYTFGSGTRLTVV.

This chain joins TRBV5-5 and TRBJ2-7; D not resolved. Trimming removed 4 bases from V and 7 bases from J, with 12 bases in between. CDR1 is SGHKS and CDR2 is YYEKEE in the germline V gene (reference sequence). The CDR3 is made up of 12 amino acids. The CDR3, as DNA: TGTGCCAGCAGCCATGCGACGGGTGAGCAGTACGTC. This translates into CASSHATGEQYV.

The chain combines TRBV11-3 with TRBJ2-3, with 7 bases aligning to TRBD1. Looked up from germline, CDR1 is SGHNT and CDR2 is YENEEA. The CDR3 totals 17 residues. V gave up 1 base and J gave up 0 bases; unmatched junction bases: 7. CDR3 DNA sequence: TGTGCCAGCAGCTTAGCTACAGGGGCCCCTAGCACAGATACGCAGTATTTT. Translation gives CASSLATGAPSTDTQYF.

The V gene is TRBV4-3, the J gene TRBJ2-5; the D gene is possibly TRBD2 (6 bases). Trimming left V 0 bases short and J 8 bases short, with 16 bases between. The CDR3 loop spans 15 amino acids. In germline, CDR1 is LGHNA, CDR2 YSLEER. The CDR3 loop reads CASSQDRLASATQYF. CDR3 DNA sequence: TGCGCCAGCAGCCAAGACCGGCTAGCGTCCGCAACCCAGTACTTC.

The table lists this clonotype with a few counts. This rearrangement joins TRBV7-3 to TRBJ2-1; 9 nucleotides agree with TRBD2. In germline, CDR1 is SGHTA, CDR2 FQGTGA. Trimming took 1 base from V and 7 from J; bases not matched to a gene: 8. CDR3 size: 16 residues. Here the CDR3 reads CASSLIGGGAVNEQFF. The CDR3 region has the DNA TGTGCCAGCAGCTTAATTGGCGGGGGGGCCGTGAATGAGCAGTTCTTC.

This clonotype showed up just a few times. The CDR3 region is CASTTEAGGEETQYF. As DNA, the CDR3 is TGTGCCAGCACGACCGAAGCGGGGGGGGAGGAGACCCAGTACTTC. This chain connects TRBV2 to TRBJ2-5, with TRBD2 identical over 10 bases. V lost 7 bases and J lost 5; bases outside the gene matches: 10. This CDR3 is 15 amino acids long. Germline V CDR1 and CDR2: SNHLY, FYNNEI.

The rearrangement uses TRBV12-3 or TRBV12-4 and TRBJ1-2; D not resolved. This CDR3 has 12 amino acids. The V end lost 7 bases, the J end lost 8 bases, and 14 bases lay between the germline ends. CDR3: CASTSVGSGYTF. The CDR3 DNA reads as TGTGCCAGCACCTCCGTTGGTAGCGGCTACACCTTC.

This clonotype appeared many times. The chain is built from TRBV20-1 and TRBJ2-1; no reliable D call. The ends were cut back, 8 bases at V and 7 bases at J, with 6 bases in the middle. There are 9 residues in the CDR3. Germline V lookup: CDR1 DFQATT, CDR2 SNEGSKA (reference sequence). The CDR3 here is CSTINEQFF. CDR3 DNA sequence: TGCAGTACTATTAATGAGCAGTTCTTC.

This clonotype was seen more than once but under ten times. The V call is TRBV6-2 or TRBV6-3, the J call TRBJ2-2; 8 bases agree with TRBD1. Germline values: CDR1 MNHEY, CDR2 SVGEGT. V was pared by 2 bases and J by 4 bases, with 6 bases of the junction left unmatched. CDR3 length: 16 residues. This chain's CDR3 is CASSYGGQAPTGELFF. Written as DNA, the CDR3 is TGTGCCAGCAGTTACGGGGGACAGGCTCCCACCGGGGAGCTGTTTTTT.

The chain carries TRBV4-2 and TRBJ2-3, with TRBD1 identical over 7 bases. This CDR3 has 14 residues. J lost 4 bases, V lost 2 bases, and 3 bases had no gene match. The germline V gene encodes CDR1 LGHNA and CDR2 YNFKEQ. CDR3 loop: CASSQWDRSDTQYF. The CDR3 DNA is TGTGCCAGCAGCCAATGGGACAGATCAGATACGCAGTATTTT.